This is a list of T cell receptor beta chains from one sample in a study of T cell responses to AZD1222 COVID-19 vaccine. Repertoires were generated with immunoSEQ multiplex PCR, while TCRdb's copy carries only in-frame clones and drops some. The sample holds 100,000 or so clones, under 95% seen once. The specimen comprised peripheral blood, sampled on day 0 of AZD1222 vaccination. The receptors stem from an adult in good health. CDR3s include the opening cysteine and the closing phenylalanine or tryptophan. The order of the fields is clone size, V gene, D gene, J gene, CDR3 protein, CDR3 DNA. A D gene is named only where the DNA matches it firmly. Rows may omit the clone size; those that give it use once, few, many or a size class.

>.|TRBV11-2|.|TRBJ1-1
CASSLGRVKAFF
TGTGCCAGCAGCTTAGGCAGGGTGAAAGCTTTCTTT
>.|TRBV4-1|.|TRBJ2-5
CASSQERVRQETQYF
TGCGCCAGCAGCCAAGAGAGGGTCAGACAAGAGACCCAGTACTTC
>.|TRBV19|.|TRBJ2-5
CASAGRSEETQYF
TGTGCCAGTGCGGGGCGGTCGGAAGAGACCCAGTACTTC
>.|TRBV11-3|.|TRBJ1-1
CASSRGTEAFF
TGTGCCAGCAGCAGGGGCACTGAAGCTTTCTTT
>.|TRBV7-9|.|TRBJ1-5
CASSLDGVQPQHF
TGTGCCAGCAGCTTAGATGGAGTGCAGCCCCAGCATTTT
>.|TRBV9|TRBD1|TRBJ2-7
CASSAGTERYEQYF
TGTGCCAGCAGCGCCGGGACAGAGCGATACGAGCAGTACTTC
>.|TRBV11-3|.|TRBJ1-2
CASSLDRGAAGYTF
TGTGCCAGCAGCTTAGACCGGGGGGCGGCTGGCTACACCTTC
>once|TRBV5-6|.|TRBJ1-5
CASSSTATYQPQHF
TGTGCCAGCAGCTCGACAGCGACGTATCAGCCCCAGCATTTT
>.|TRBV3-1/TRBV3-2|TRBD2|TRBJ2-1
CASSQAGLAGPNEQFF
TGTGCCAGCAGCCAAGCGGGACTAGCGGGCCCCAATGAGCAGTTCTTC
>.|TRBV27|TRBD2|TRBJ2-7
CASSLSRAGGFYEQYF
TGTGCCAGCAGTTTATCGAGGGCGGGGGGCTTCTACGAGCAGTACTTC
>.|TRBV27|TRBD1|TRBJ1-1
CASGQDRGLTEAFF
TGTGCCAGCGGACAAGACAGGGGCCTCACTGAAGCTTTCTTT
>.|TRBV28|TRBD1|TRBJ1-3
CASSLSSLDREKGNTIYF
TGTGCCAGCAGTTTATCCTCCCTGGACAGGGAAAAGGGCAACACCATATATTTT
>.|TRBV7-2|TRBD1|TRBJ2-1
CASRWTGGNEQFF
TGTGCCAGCAGGTGGACAGGGGGGAATGAGCAGTTCTTC
>.|TRBV10-3|TRBD1|TRBJ1-2
CAINNIGQVEGGYTF
TGTGCCATCAATAACATTGGACAGGTCGAGGGTGGCTACACCTTC
>.|TRBV7-2|.|TRBJ1-5
CASSFGNQPQHF
TGTGCCAGCAGCTTTGGAAATCAGCCCCAGCATTTT
>.|TRBV28|.|TRBJ1-1
CASSLAKTEAFF
TGTGCCAGCAGTTTGGCGAAGACTGAAGCTTTCTTT
>.|TRBV5-1|.|TRBJ1-3
CASSQDISGNTIYF
TGCGCCAGCAGCCAAGACATTTCTGGAAACACCATATATTTT